A single T cell receptor (beta chain) is shown here with its context. The antigen is undetermined. The CDR3 is 15 residues long. Germline CDR1 and CDR2: MNHEY and SVGAGI. V shed 10 bases, J shed 6 bases, and the junction held 12 bases outside the gene matches. The data were obtained in a study of T cells after posttransplantation cyclophosphamide. Points from the study as a whole: Recipient CMV seropositivity and CMV reactivation strongly tracked TRB clonality. Donor CD8+ memory clones often dominated recipient blood repertoires at later times. Tissue-infiltrating T cells from skin or gut overlapped little with blood T cells.

Measured with immunoSEQ multiplex PCR; TCRdb has only the in-frame clones, and not every one. Here the sample spans 12,000 or so clones, 80% to 95% being singletons. Cyclophosphamide on days +3 and +4 followed busulfan-fludarabine conditioning and a marrow graft. The source of this sequence is a female patient between 25 and 45 years old who received an allogeneic stem cell transplant from an unrelated donor, was CMV-positive, and had no GVHD. The graft donor may be the source of some T cells. This rearrangement joins TRBV6-5 to TRBJ2-7; 13 nucleotides line up with TRBD2. This specimen was PBMCs, taken after allogeneic stem cell transplant with posttransplant cyclophosphamide. This CDR3 is CATLGLAGEKREQYF. The DNA of the CDR3 is TGTGCCACCCTCGGACTAGCGGGAGAGAAGCGCGAGCAGTACTTC.